Listed below are T cell receptor beta chains from one sample, sequenced in a study of technical replicates of blood from several donors. Produced via immunoSEQ multiplex PCR; TCRdb's table is partial and in-frame only. The sample shows about 61,000 clones, roughly 97% of them seen only once. Sequences were obtained from T cells isolated from PBMCs. The receptors shown here come from a human donor in good health. CDR3s include the opening cysteine and the closing phenylalanine or tryptophan. D genes are given only for firm matches. Clone size is not always given. Where it is, it says once, few, many or a class for expanded clones.

TRBD2 | TRBJ2-1 | 16 | TRBV9 | - | CASSASSGRTYNEQFF | TGTGCCAGCAGCGCATCTAGCGGGAGGACCTACAATGAGCAGTTCTTC
- | TRBJ2-7 | 15 | TRBV28 | - | CASSLPQGLGYEQYF | TGTGCCAGCAGTTTACCCCAGGGATTGGGGTACGAGCAGTACTTC
TRBD1 | TRBJ2-7 | 14 | TRBV11-2 | - | CASRGQGRRGEQYF | TGTGCCAGCAGGGGACAGGGACGGCGTGGCGAGCAGTACTTC
TRBD2 | TRBJ2-5 | 15 | TRBV27 | - | CASKRLALELETQYF | TGTGCCAGCAAGAGACTAGCGTTAGAGCTGGAGACCCAGTACTTC
TRBD1 | TRBJ2-1 | 15 | TRBV27 | - | CASSLGTGTYNEQFF | TGTGCCAGCAGTTTAGGGACAGGGACTTACAATGAGCAGTTCTTC
- | TRBJ2-7 | 14 | TRBV28 | - | CASSLFVGSPGQYF | TGTGCCAGCAGTTTATTCGTGGGGAGTCCAGGGCAGTACTTC
TRBD2 | TRBJ2-5 | 15 | TRBV4-2 | - | CASSQVGGEGKTQYF | TGTGCCAGCAGCCAAGTCGGGGGGGAGGGGAAGACCCAGTACTTC
TRBD2 | TRBJ2-5 | 16 | TRBV19 | - | CASSTLAGRLMETQYF | TGTGCCAGTAGTACCTTAGCGGGAAGACTAATGGAGACCCAGTACTTC
TRBD1 | TRBJ2-1 | 16 | TRBV5-1 | - | CASSLTGTGNYNEQFF | TGCGCCAGCAGCTTAACCGGGACAGGGAACTACAATGAGCAGTTCTTC
TRBD1 | TRBJ2-3 | 17 | TRBV18 | - | CASSPPTGSATADTQYF | TGTGCCAGCTCACCACCGACAGGGTCGGCAACAGCGGATACGCAGTATTTT
TRBD1 | TRBJ1-2 | 14 | TRBV19 | - | CASSIGATGYGYTF | TGTGCCAGTAGTATAGGGGCGACAGGGTATGGCTACACCTTC
TRBD1 | TRBJ2-5 | 16 | TRBV4-2 | - | CASSQDLNRGSETQYF | TGTGCCAGCAGCCAAGATCTTAACAGGGGCTCGGAGACCCAGTACTTC
- | TRBJ2-5 | 14 | TRBV28 | - | CASSLLGPQETQYF | TGTGCCAGCAGTTTATTGGGCCCCCAAGAGACCCAGTACTTC
- | TRBJ2-1 | 13 | TRBV5-1 | - | CASSLDRYNEQFF | TGCGCCAGCAGCTTGGATCGCTACAATGAGCAGTTCTTC
- | TRBJ1-1 | 13 | TRBV5-1 | - | CASRVGETSEAFF | TGCGCCAGCAGGGTCGGGGAAACAAGTGAAGCTTTCTTT
TRBD1 | TRBJ2-5 | 17 | TRBV7-2 | - | CASSLVVGTVGGETQYF | TGTGCCAGCAGCTTAGTAGTGGGGACAGTGGGCGGGGAGACCCAGTACTTC
TRBD2 | TRBJ2-5 | 17 | TRBV4-1 | - | CASSQDIWSSGLETQYF | TGCGCCAGCAGCCAAGATATCTGGTCTAGCGGGTTGGAGACCCAGTACTTC
- | TRBJ1-5 | 15 | TRBV5-8 | - | CASSFSGNSNQPQHF | TGTGCCAGCAGCTTTTCAGGGAATAGCAATCAGCCCCAGCATTTT
TRBD1 | TRBJ2-2 | 15 | TRBV6-5 | - | CASSYGDRVTGELFF | TGTGCCAGCAGTTACGGGGACAGGGTTACCGGGGAGCTGTTTTTT
TRBD1 | TRBJ1-1 | 12 | TRBV7-6 | - | CASSKGAAEAFF | TGTGCCAGCAGCAAGGGGGCCGCTGAAGCTTTCTTT
- | TRBJ1-5 | 12 | TRBV6-6 | - | CASSLLHQPQHF | TGTGCCAGCAGCCTCCTCCATCAGCCCCAGCATTTT
- | TRBJ1-1 | 15 | TRBV29-1 | - | CSVEPRAGGRTEAFF | TGCAGCGTTGAACCCCGGGCGGGGGGTCGGACTGAAGCTTTCTTT
TRBD1 | TRBJ2-2 | 16 | TRBV6-5 | - | CASSYMGQRNTGELFF | TGTGCCAGCAGTTACATGGGACAGAGGAACACCGGGGAGCTGTTTTTT
TRBD2 | TRBJ2-7 | 16 | TRBV4-1 | once | CASSQAPREGRYEQYF | TGCGCCAGCAGCCAAGCTCCGCGGGAGGGCCGTTACGAGCAGTACTTC
- | TRBJ1-2 | 14 | TRBV5-1 | - | CASSLERSGYGYTF | TGCGCCAGCAGCTTGGAGAGGAGTGGCTATGGCTACACCTTC
TRBD1 | TRBJ1-6 | 14 | TRBV5-1 | - | CASSFGDRNSPLHF | TGCGCCAGCAGCTTCGGGGACAGGAATTCACCCCTCCACTTT
- | TRBJ2-4 | 14 | TRBV2 | - | CASSEAVGGNIQYF | TGTGCCAGCAGTGAAGCGGTCGGCGGGAACATTCAGTACTTC
TRBD2 | TRBJ2-4 | 18 | TRBV10-3 | - | CAISETASGGFAKNIQYF | TGTGCCATCAGTGAGACTGCTAGCGGGGGGTTTGCCAAAAACATTCAGTACTTC
TRBD2 | TRBJ2-1 | 17 | TRBV27 | - | CASSPLLRLAGVHEQFF | TGTGCCAGCAGCCCCTTACTTCGGCTAGCGGGAGTACACGAGCAGTTCTTC
TRBD1 | TRBJ1-6 | 16 | TRBV7-6 | - | CASSLDRGWEDSPLHF | TGTGCCAGCAGCTTGGACAGGGGTTGGGAGGATTCACCCCTCCACTTT
- | TRBJ1-1 | 16 | TRBV5-1 | - | CASSMGRRGLNTEAFF | TGCGCCAGCAGCATGGGACGTAGGGGCCTGAACACTGAAGCTTTCTTT
TRBD1 | TRBJ2-5 | 17 | TRBV7-6 | - | CASSLRMAGTAQETQYF | TGTGCCAGCAGCTTGAGGATGGCTGGGACAGCGCAAGAGACCCAGTACTTC
TRBD2 | TRBJ2-1 | 16 | TRBV7-9 | - | CASSLRGGAVENEQFF | TGTGCCAGCAGCTTACGGGGGGGGGCGGTGGAAAATGAGCAGTTCTTC
- | TRBJ2-7 | 14 | TRBV30 | - | CAWSDPGHLNEQYF | TGTGCCTGGAGTGACCCGGGACATCTCAACGAGCAGTACTTC
TRBD2 | TRBJ2-7 | 16 | TRBV5-6 | - | CASSSRTSGALDEQYF | TGTGCCAGCAGCTCCCGGACTAGCGGGGCCCTTGACGAGCAGTACTTC
- | TRBJ2-5 | 16 | TRBV11-2 | - | CASSLDIWGRVETQYF | TGTGCCAGCAGCTTAGATATATGGGGGCGGGTGGAGACCCAGTACTTC
TRBD1 | TRBJ1-2 | 13 | TRBV14 | - | CASSGQGNYGYTF | TGTGCCAGCAGCGGACAGGGGAACTATGGCTACACCTTC
TRBD1 | TRBJ1-5 | 13 | TRBV10-2 | - | CASSGTGRDPQHF | TGCGCCAGCAGTGGGACAGGCCGTGATCCCCAGCATTTT
- | TRBJ1-1 | 12 | TRBV10-3 | - | CAISESGLGAFF | TGTGCCATCAGTGAGTCGGGGCTGGGAGCTTTCTTT
TRBD1 | TRBJ2-7 | 16 | TRBV4-1 | - | CASSHSTGTAPGEQYF | TGCGCCAGCAGCCATTCGACCGGGACAGCTCCCGGTGAGCAGTACTTC
TRBD2 | TRBJ2-1 | 14 | TRBV12-5 | once | CASALVAGVHEQFF | TGTGCTAGTGCCCTAGTAGCGGGAGTTCACGAGCAGTTCTTC
- | TRBJ2-7 | 17 | TRBV7-9 | - | CASSPRGSGPADYEQYF | TGTGCCAGCAGCCCCAGGGGCAGCGGACCGGCGGACTACGAGCAGTACTTC
TRBD1 | TRBJ2-7 | 15 | TRBV6-6 | - | CASSTRDRGRYEQYF | TGTGCCAGCAGTACCCGGGACAGGGGTCGGTACGAGCAGTACTTC
- | TRBJ1-2 | 12 | TRBV11-3 | - | CASSLGGDGYTF | TGTGCCAGCAGCTTAGGCGGGGATGGCTACACCTTC
- | TRBJ2-1 | 15 | TRBV10-3 | - | CAIMQDTSSYNEQFF | TGTGCCATCATGCAGGACACTTCGTCCTACAATGAGCAGTTCTTC
TRBD1 | TRBJ2-1 | 14 | TRBV19 | - | CASTTGSSYNEQFF | TGTGCCAGTACGACAGGGAGCTCCTACAATGAGCAGTTCTTC
- | TRBJ2-1 | 14 | TRBV30 | - | CAWSKLATYNEQFF | TGTGCCTGGAGCAAACTAGCTACCTACAATGAGCAGTTCTTC
- | TRBJ1-4 | 10 | TRBV11-2 | - | CASRREKLFF | TGTGCCAGCAGGAGGGAAAAACTGTTTTTT
TRBD1 | TRBJ1-5 | 14 | TRBV27 | - | CASSLTGSNQPQHF | TGTGCCAGCAGTCTGACAGGGTCGAATCAGCCCCAGCATTTT
TRBD2 | TRBJ2-7 | 14 | TRBV2 | - | CASSGTSGNYEQYF | TGTGCCAGCAGCGGGACTAGCGGGAACTACGAGCAGTACTTC
- | TRBJ1-5 | 14 | TRBV5-1 | - | CASSSTGMDQPQHF | TGCGCCAGCAGCTCAACAGGGATGGACCAGCCCCAGCATTTT
- | TRBJ1-1 | 13 | TRBV2 | - | CASSDRGNTEAFF | TGTGCCAGCAGTGACCGGGGTAACACTGAAGCTTTCTTT
- | TRBJ2-7 | 13 | TRBV28 | - | CASSPPTGVEQYF | TGTGCCAGCAGCCCCCCTACGGGGGTCGAGCAGTACTTC
- | TRBJ2-7 | 13 | TRBV6-5 | once | CASSHRVSYEQYF | TGTGCCAGCAGTCACAGGGTCTCCTACGAGCAGTACTTC
- | TRBJ1-5 | 16 | TRBV28 | - | CASSPITFKGGQPQHF | TGTGCCAGCAGCCCAATCACTTTTAAAGGAGGTCAGCCCCAGCATTTT
- | TRBJ2-1 | 15 | TRBV5-1 | - | CASSLIESSYNEQFF | TGCGCCAGCAGCCTAATAGAGAGCTCCTACAATGAGCAGTTCTTC
TRBD1 | TRBJ2-2 | 17 | TRBV5-6 | - | CASSLENRGPSTGELFF | TGTGCCAGCAGCTTGGAGAACAGGGGGCCTAGCACCGGGGAGCTGTTTTTT
- | TRBJ2-7 | 14 | TRBV6-5 | - | CASRPGGSQGTEYF | TGTGCCAGCAGGCCCGGGGGATCACAGGGGACCGAGTACTTC
- | TRBJ2-6 | 19 | TRBV5-1 | - | CASSLSGTQKLSGANVLTF | TGCGCCAGCAGCCTTTCGGGGACTCAGAAGCTCTCTGGGGCCAACGTCCTGACTTTC